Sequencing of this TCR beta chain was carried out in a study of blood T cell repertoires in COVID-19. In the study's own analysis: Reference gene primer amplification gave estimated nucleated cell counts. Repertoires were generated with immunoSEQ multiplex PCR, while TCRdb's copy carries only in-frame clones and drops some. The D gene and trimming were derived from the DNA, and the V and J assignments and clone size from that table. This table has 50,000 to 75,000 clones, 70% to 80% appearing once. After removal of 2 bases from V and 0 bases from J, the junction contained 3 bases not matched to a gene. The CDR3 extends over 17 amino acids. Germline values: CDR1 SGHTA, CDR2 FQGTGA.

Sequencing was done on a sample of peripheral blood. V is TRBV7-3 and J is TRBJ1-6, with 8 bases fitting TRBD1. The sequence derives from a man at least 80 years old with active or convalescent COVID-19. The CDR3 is CASSLWDRSSYNSPLHF. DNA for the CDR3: TGTGCCAGCAGCTTATGGGACAGGAGCTCCTATAATTCACCCCTCCACTTT.